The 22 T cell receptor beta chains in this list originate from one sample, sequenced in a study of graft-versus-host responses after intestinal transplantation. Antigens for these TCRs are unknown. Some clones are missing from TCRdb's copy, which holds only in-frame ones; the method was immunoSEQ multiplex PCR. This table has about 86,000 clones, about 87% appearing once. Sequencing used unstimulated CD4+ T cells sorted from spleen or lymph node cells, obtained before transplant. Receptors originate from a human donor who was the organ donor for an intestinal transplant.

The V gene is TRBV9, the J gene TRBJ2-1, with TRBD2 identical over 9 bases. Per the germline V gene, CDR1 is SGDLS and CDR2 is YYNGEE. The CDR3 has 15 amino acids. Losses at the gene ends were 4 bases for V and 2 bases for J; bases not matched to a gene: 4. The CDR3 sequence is CASSSRLAAYNEQFF. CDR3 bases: TGTGCCAGCAGCTCCCGACTAGCGGCCTACAATGAGCAGTTCTTC.

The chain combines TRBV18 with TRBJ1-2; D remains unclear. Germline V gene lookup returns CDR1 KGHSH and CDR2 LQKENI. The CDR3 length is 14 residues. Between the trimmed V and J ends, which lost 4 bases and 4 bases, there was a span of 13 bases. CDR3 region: CASSLSPGVYGYTF. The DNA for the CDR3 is TGTGCCAGCTCACTATCACCCGGAGTCTATGGCTACACCTTC.

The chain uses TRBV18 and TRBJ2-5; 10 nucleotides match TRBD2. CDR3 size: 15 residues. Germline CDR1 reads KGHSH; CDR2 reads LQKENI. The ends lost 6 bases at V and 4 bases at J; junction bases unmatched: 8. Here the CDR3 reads CASSPQRGGPETQYF. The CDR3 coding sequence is TGTGCCAGCTCGCCCCAGCGGGGGGGCCCAGAGACCCAGTACTTC.

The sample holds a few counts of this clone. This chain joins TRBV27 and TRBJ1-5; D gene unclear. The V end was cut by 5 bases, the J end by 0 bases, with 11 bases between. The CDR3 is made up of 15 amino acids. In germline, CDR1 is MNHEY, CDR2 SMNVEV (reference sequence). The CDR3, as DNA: TGTGCCAGCAGTCTGAACCCCGGTAGCAATCAGCCCCAGCATTTT. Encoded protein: CASSLNPGSNQPQHF.

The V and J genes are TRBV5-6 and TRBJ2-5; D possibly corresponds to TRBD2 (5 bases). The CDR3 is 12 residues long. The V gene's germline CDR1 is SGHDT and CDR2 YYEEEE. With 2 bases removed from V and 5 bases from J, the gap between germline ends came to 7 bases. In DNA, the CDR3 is TGTGCCAGCAGCTTTGAGCGGGAGACCCAGTACTTC. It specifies CASSFERETQYF. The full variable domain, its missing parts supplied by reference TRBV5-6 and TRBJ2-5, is DAGVTQSPTHLIKTRGQQVTLRCSPKSGHDTVSWYQQALGQGPQFIFQYYEEEERQRGNFPDRFSGHQFPNYSSELNVNALLLGDSALYLCASSFERETQYFGPGTRLLVL.

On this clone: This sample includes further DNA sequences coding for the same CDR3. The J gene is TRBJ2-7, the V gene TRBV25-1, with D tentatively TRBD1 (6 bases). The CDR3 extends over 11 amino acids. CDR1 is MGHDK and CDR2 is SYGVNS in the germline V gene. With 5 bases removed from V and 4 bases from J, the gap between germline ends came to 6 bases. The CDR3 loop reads CASSQGYEQYF. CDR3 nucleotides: TGTGCCAGCAGTCAGGGGTACGAGCAGTACTTC.

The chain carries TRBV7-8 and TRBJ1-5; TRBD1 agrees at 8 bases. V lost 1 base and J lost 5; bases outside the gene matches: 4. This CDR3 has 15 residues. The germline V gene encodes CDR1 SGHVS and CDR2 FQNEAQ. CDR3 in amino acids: CASSLGTGSHQPQHF. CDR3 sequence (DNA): TGTGCCAGCAGCTTAGGGACAGGGTCCCATCAGCCCCAGCATTTT.

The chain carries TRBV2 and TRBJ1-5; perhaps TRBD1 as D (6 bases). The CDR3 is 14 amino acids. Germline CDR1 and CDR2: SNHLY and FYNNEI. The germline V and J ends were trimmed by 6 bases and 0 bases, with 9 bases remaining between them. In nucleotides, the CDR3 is TGTGCCAGCAGCGGGACACATAGCAATCAGCCCCAGCATTTT. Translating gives CASSGTHSNQPQHF.

The CDR3 is CASSLEASGGNEQFF. For the CDR3, the DNA is TGTGCCAGCAGCTTAGAAGCTAGCGGGGGCAATGAGCAGTTCTTC. This chain uses TRBV11-3 with TRBJ2-1, with 10 positions matching TRBD2. Germline V lookup: CDR1 SGHNT, CDR2 YENEEA. V was clipped by 0 bases and J by 6 bases; unmatched bases: 2. The CDR3 is made up of 15 amino acids.

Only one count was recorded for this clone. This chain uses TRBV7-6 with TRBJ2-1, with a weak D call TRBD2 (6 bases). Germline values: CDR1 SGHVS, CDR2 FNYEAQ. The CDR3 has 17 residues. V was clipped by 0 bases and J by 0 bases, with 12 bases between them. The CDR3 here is CASSLAGGLGSYNEQFF. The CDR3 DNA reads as TGTGCCAGCAGCTTAGCGGGGGGACTTGGCTCCTACAATGAGCAGTTCTTC.

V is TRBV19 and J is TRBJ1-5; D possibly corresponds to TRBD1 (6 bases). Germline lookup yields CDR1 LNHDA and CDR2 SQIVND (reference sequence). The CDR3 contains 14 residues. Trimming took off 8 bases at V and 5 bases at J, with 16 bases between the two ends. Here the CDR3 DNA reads TGTGCCAGTCAATTAGGGGGATGGCATCAGCCCCAGCATTTT. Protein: CASQLGGWHQPQHF.

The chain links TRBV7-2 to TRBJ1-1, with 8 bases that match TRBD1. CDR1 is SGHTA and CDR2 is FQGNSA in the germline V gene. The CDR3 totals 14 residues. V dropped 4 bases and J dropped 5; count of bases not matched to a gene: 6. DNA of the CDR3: TGTGCCAGCAGCTGGGACAGGTTCTTTACTGAAGCTTTCTTT. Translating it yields CASSWDRFFTEAFF.

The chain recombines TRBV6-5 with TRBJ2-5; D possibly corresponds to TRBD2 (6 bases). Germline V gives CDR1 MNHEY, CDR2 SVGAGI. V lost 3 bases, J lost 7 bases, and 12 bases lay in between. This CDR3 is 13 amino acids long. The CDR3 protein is CASSYFLGGTQYF. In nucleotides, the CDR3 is TGTGCCAGCAGTTATTTCCTGGGAGGGACCCAGTACTTC.

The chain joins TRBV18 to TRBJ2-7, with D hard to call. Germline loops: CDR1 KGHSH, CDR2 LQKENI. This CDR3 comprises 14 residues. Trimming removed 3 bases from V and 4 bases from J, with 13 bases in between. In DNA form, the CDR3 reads TGTGCCAGCTCACCGTCCTCCGTACGGTACGAGCAGTACTTC. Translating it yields CASSPSSVRYEQYF.

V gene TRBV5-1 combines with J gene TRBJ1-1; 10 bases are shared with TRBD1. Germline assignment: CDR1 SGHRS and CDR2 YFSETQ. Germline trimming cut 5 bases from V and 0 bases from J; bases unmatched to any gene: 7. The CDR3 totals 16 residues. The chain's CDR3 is CASSGGQGTLNTEAFF. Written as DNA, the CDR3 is TGCGCCAGCAGTGGGGGACAGGGGACTCTGAACACTGAAGCTTTCTTT.

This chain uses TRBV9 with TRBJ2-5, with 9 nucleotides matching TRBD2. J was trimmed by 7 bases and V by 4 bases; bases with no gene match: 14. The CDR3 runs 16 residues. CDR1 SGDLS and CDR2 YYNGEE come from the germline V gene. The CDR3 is CASSPVAGVSHGTQYF. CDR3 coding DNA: TGTGCCAGCAGCCCTGTAGCGGGAGTCAGCCATGGGACCCAGTACTTC.

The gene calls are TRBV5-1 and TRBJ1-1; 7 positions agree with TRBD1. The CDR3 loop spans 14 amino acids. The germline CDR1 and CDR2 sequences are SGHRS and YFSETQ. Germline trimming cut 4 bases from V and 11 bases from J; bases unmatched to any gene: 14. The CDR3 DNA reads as TGCGCCAGCAGCCCCCGGAATGGGGACAGCTCGGCTTTCTTT. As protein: CASSPRNGDSSAFF.

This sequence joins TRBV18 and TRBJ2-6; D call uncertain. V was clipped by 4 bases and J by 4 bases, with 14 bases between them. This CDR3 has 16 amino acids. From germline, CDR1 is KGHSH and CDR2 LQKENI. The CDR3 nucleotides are TGTGCCAGCTCACAGACTTTCACTCTGGGGGCCAACGTCCTGACTTTC. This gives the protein CASSQTFTLGANVLTF.

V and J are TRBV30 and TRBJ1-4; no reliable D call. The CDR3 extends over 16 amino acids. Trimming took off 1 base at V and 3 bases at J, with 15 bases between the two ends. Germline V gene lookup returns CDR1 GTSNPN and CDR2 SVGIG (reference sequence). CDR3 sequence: CAWSDALSVSNEKLFF. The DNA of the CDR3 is TGTGCCTGGAGTGACGCGTTGAGTGTTTCTAATGAAAAACTGTTTTTT.

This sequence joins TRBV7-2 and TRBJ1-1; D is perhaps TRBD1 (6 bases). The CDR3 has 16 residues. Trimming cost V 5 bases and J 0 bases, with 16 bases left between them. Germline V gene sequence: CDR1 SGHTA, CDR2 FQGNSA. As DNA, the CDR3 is TGTGCCAGCAGCCCAAGGGGGGGACGAATGAACACTGAAGCTTTCTTT. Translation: CASSPRGGRMNTEAFF.

This chain's CDR3 is CASSFTRGGYTF. DNA of the CDR3: TGTGCCAGCAGCTTTACTCGGGGAGGCTACACCTTC. This chain links TRBV5-6 with TRBJ1-2; D is uncertain. This CDR3 spans 12 amino acids. Germline V gene sequence: CDR1 SGHDT, CDR2 YYEEEE. The ends were cut back, 2 bases at V and 8 bases at J, with 10 bases in the middle.

The CDR3 DNA reads TGCGCCAGCAGCATAAGCGGGGGGGTCTCCTACAATGAGCAGTTCTTC. It specifies CASSISGGVSYNEQFF. The V gene is TRBV5-1, the J gene TRBJ2-1, with 10 nucleotides matching TRBD2. This CDR3 has 16 residues. The germline V gene has CDR1 SGHRS and CDR2 YFSETQ. With 4 bases clipped from V and 0 bases from J, the junction kept 4 bases outside the gene matches.